These 26 T cell receptor beta chains came from one sample sequenced in a study of cytomegalovirus exposure and HLA in healthy donors. A multiplex PCR was run with 60 Vbeta primers and 13 Jbeta primers. TCRdb keeps only in-frame clones here, not all; method: immunoSEQ multiplex PCR. This table holds 120,000 or so clones, roughly 70% found once. The sequenced sample consisted of PBMCs. The source of these receptors is a man between 25 and 39 years old in good health and CMV-seronegative.

This chain joins TRBV30 and TRBJ2-7; D is ambiguous. Germline V gene data show CDR1 as GTSNPN and CDR2 as SVGIG (reference sequence). Trimming stripped 4 bases from V and 0 bases from J, with 13 bases between. This CDR3 region has 14 residues. The CDR3: CAWKAIRSSYEQYF. CDR3 in DNA: TGTGCCTGGAAAGCTATTCGGAGCTCCTACGAGCAGTACTTC.

The chain combines TRBV28 with TRBJ2-7, with D possibly being TRBD1 (5 bases). CDR1 MDHEN and CDR2 SYDVKM come from the germline V gene. Trimming took 5 bases from V and 2 from J, leaving 13 bases between them. The CDR3 extends over 14 amino acids. CDR3 sequence (DNA): TGTGCCAGCAGTCGATGGGCGGACACCTACGAGCAGTACTTC. It yields the protein CASSRWADTYEQYF.

The chain is built from TRBV9 and TRBJ2-3; maybe TRBD2 (5 bases). Germline values: CDR1 SGDLS, CDR2 YYNGEE. CDR3 length equals 16 residues. Trimming cost V 0 bases and J 0 bases, with 11 bases left between them. The CDR3 DNA reads as TGTGCCAGCAGCGTAGACCTAGCACGGAGCACAGATACGCAGTATTTT. Amino acid sequence: CASSVDLARSTDTQYF.

The chain links TRBV28 to TRBJ1-6, with D uncertain. V shed 4 bases and J shed 6 bases, with 13 bases lying between them. Germline-derived CDR1 and CDR2 are MDHEN and SYDVKM. This CDR3 has 15 residues. CDR3 sequence reads: CASSSVEVSNSPLHF. CDR3 nucleotide sequence: TGTGCCAGCAGTTCTGTCGAGGTTTCTAATTCACCCCTCCACTTT.

This chain connects TRBV7-2 to TRBJ1-2; D unresolved. CDR3 length: 14 residues. Germline CDR1 reads SGHTA; CDR2 reads FQGNSA. Trimming removed 1 base from V and 7 bases from J, with 13 bases in between. The chain's CDR3 is CASSLGRYWSGYTF. In DNA, the CDR3 is TGTGCCAGCAGCTTAGGCAGATATTGGAGTGGCTACACCTTC.

This clone has a single count. J is TRBJ1-2 and V is TRBV5-4, with 10 bases aligning to TRBD1. Trimming removed 4 bases from V and 6 bases from J; junction bases left unmatched: 12. The CDR3 has 16 amino acids. Germline values: CDR1 SGHNT, CDR2 YYREEE (reference sequence). The CDR3 spells CASSPPPGQGSDGYTF. The CDR3 nucleotides read TGTGCCAGCAGCCCCCCCCCGGGACAGGGGTCGGATGGCTACACCTTC.

This clone has just one count. The chain employs TRBV19 and TRBJ2-2; the D is unclear. V lost 7 bases and J lost 3, with 9 bases in between. The CDR3 is made up of 13 amino acids. From germline, CDR1 is LNHDA and CDR2 SQIVND (reference sequence). This CDR3 reads CASTTTYTGELFF. Here the CDR3 DNA reads TGTGCCAGTACCACGACATACACCGGGGAGCTGTTTTTT.

CDR3 in amino acids: CAISEAVATGELFF. In DNA form, the CDR3 reads TGTGCCATCAGTGAGGCGGTAGCGACCGGGGAGCTGTTTTTT. The chain has TRBV10-3 and TRBJ2-2; tentatively, D is TRBD2 (5 bases). V lost 2 bases and J lost 5, with 9 bases in between. Germline values: CDR1 ENHRY, CDR2 SYGVKD. CDR3 length: 14 amino acids.

V and J are TRBV5-1 and TRBJ1-1; D might be TRBD1 (5 bases). CDR3 length equals 14 residues. V lost 3 bases to trimming and J lost 3 bases, with 12 bases between them. Per the germline V gene, CDR1 is SGHRS and CDR2 is YFSETQ. The CDR3 coding sequence is TGCGCCAGCAGCTGGGGGGGGGAGGACACTGAAGCTTTCTTT. Translation gives CASSWGGEDTEAFF.

This clone has only a few counts. This chain links TRBV28 with TRBJ1-1; 7 bases map to TRBD1. The CDR3 contains 12 residues. Germline V gives CDR1 MDHEN, CDR2 SYDVKM. After removal of 6 bases from V and 8 bases from J, the junction contained 6 bases not matched to a gene. CDR3 coding DNA: TGTGCCAGCAGCCACCTCAGGGGGGAAGCTTTCTTT. Amino acid sequence: CASSHLRGEAFF.

The rearrangement joins TRBV7-2 to TRBJ2-1, with D maybe TRBD2 (7 bases). CDR3 size: 15 residues. Per germline, CDR1 SGHTA and CDR2 FQGNSA. V lost 3 bases and J 8 bases, leaving 17 bases between the germline ends. CDR3 sequence reads: CASSFSYRGAHEQFF. As DNA, the CDR3 is TGTGCCAGCAGCTTTTCCTATCGGGGGGCCCATGAGCAGTTCTTC.

This clone was seen only a few times. The rearrangement links TRBV5-6 to TRBJ2-7; 8 bases line up with TRBD2. Per the germline V gene, CDR1 is SGHDT and CDR2 is YYEEEE. The V and J ends lost 5 bases and 4 bases, in that order; junction bases with no gene match: 11. The CDR3 consists of 15 residues. The chain's CDR3 is CASRYLSGGTYEQYF. The CDR3 DNA sequence: TGTGCCAGCAGATACCTTTCGGGGGGGACATACGAGCAGTACTTC.

The CDR3 reads CASSSGLAGDGTGELFF. DNA for the CDR3: TGTGCCAGCAGCTCGGGACTAGCGGGGGATGGCACCGGGGAGCTGTTTTTT. This sequence joins TRBV7-8 and TRBJ2-2; 14 bases align to TRBD2. Germline V gives CDR1 SGHVS, CDR2 FQNEAQ. The CDR3 spans 17 residues. V lost 4 bases, J lost 4 bases, and 5 bases stayed unmatched.

The chain has TRBV28 and TRBJ1-2; no firm D call. This CDR3 is 15 amino acids long. Germline CDR1 reads MDHEN; CDR2 reads SYDVKM. V was trimmed by 2 bases and J by 2 bases, leaving 12 bases between them. For the CDR3, the DNA is TGTGCCAGCAGTTTAGTGGCAGGCACGAACTATGGCTACACCTTC. Protein: CASSLVAGTNYGYTF.

The chain recombines TRBV10-3 with TRBJ2-3; a possible D gene is TRBD1 (5 bases). CDR1 and CDR2 from the germline V gene are ENHRY and SYGVKD. This CDR3 comprises 14 residues. The V end was cut by 9 bases, the J end by 1 base, with 14 bases between. In nucleotides, the CDR3 is TGTGCCATGCGAGCAGGGTTCGGCACAGATACGCAGTATTTT. This gives the protein CAMRAGFGTDTQYF.

This chain joins TRBV28 and TRBJ2-7, with 10 bases matching TRBD1. The germline gives CDR1 MDHEN, CDR2 SYDVKM. This CDR3 has 14 residues. V was pared by 2 bases and J by 6 bases, with 4 bases of the junction left unmatched. Here the CDR3 DNA reads TGTGCCAGCAGTTTAATCGGACAGGGGGGCGAGCAGTACTTC. Its protein is CASSLIGQGGEQYF.

V usage is TRBV12-2 and J usage is TRBJ1-5; the table calls TRBD1, which could not be checked here. TRBV12-2 has pseudogene status. CDR3 length: 13 residues. Here the CDR3 reads CASPPGSNQPQHF. The CDR3 nucleotides are TGTGCAAGTCCCCCAGGCAGCAATCAGCCCCAGCATTTT.

This chain connects TRBV15 to TRBJ2-1; tentatively, D is TRBD1 (7 bases). The CDR3 loop spans 16 amino acids. The germline V gene has CDR1 LNHNV and CDR2 YYDKDF (reference sequence). With 1 base removed from V and 6 bases from J, the gap between germline ends came to 16 bases. As DNA, the CDR3 is TGTGCCACCAGCAGAGCCCGACAGGGAGGTGTCAATGAGCAGTTCTTC. Amino acids: CATSRARQGGVNEQFF.

The chain uses TRBV18 and TRBJ1-5; 8 nucleotides agree with TRBD1. Germline CDR1 and CDR2: KGHSH and LQKENI. The CDR3 extends over 16 amino acids. Trimming removed 4 bases from V and 2 bases from J; junction bases left unmatched: 7. This chain's CDR3 is CASSRQGNVGNQPQHF. The CDR3 region has the DNA TGTGCCAGCTCACGACAGGGGAATGTTGGCAATCAGCCCCAGCATTTT.

This clone was seen more than once but under ten times. The chain combines TRBV7-3 with TRBJ1-2; 12 nucleotides agree with TRBD1. Per germline, CDR1 SGHTA and CDR2 FQGTGA. Trimming at V came to 6 bases and at J to 5 bases, leaving 4 bases not matched to a gene. This CDR3 contains 14 residues. CDR3 residues: CASRPGQGAYGYTF. CDR3 DNA sequence: TGTGCCAGCAGACCGGGACAGGGGGCGTATGGCTACACCTTC.

The rearrangement uses TRBV7-2 and TRBJ2-3; weak D call: TRBD2 (5 bases). The germline V gene encodes CDR1 SGHTA and CDR2 FQGNSA. The ends were cut back, 3 bases at V and 2 bases at J, with 12 bases in the middle. This CDR3 spans 15 amino acids. CDR3 loop: CASSFGGPNTDTQYF. CDR3 DNA sequence: TGTGCCAGCAGCTTCGGCGGGCCAAACACAGATACGCAGTATTTT.

The chain has TRBV9 and TRBJ2-7, with D possibly matching TRBD1 (5 bases). The germline V and J ends were trimmed by 4 bases and 0 bases, with 11 bases remaining between them. CDR3 size: 14 residues. Germline loops: CDR1 SGDLS, CDR2 YYNGEE. The CDR3 loop is CASSLTGSSYEQYF. The CDR3 DNA reads TGTGCCAGCAGCCTAACAGGAAGCTCCTACGAGCAGTACTTC.

The rearrangement joins TRBV5-6 to TRBJ2-3, with a possible D match to TRBD2 (5 bases). Germline V gene lookup returns CDR1 SGHDT and CDR2 YYEEEE. The CDR3 length is 14 residues. V dropped 1 base and J dropped 3 bases, with 9 bases sitting between them. The CDR3 here is CASSLSGGTDTQYF. In nucleotides, the CDR3 is TGTGCCAGCAGCTTGTCCGGCGGGACAGATACGCAGTATTTT.

A few counts support this clone. The chain combines TRBV6-1 with TRBJ2-7; 8 bases are a match to TRBD2. The J segment lost 1 base and the V segment lost 1 base, leaving 6 bases of the junction unmatched. Per germline, CDR1 MNHNS and CDR2 SASEGT. The CDR3 is 16 residues long. This CDR3 reads CASSEEEAGGSYEQYF. The DNA for the CDR3 is TGTGCCAGCAGTGAAGAAGAGGCGGGGGGATCCTACGAGCAGTACTTC.

The chain is built from TRBV6-5 and TRBJ1-1; TRBD1 aligns across 9 bases. The CDR3 spans 15 residues. CDR1 MNHEY and CDR2 SVGAGI come from the germline V gene. Trimming at V came to 3 bases and at J to 4 bases, leaving 6 bases not matched to a gene. The CDR3 here is CASSYTTGGGTEAFF. Here the CDR3 DNA reads TGTGCCAGCAGTTATACGACAGGGGGGGGCACTGAAGCTTTCTTT.

V gene TRBV12-2 combines with J gene TRBJ2-5; the table names TRBD1, a call not compared with the DNA. TRBV12-2 represents a pseudogene. The CDR3 consists of 18 residues. This CDR3 reads CASRSTRRNEGAGETQYF. In nucleotides, the CDR3 is TGTGCAAGTCGCTCCACAAGAAGGAATGAGGGGGCAGGAGAGACCCAGTACTTC.